Below, 9 T cell receptor beta chains from the same sample are listed, as sequenced in a study of T cell changes during pregnancy in multiple sclerosis. Here immunoSEQ multiplex PCR was the method, and the copy in TCRdb shows in-frame clones only, minus some. The table records 85,000 to 130,000 clones, approximately 94% of them present only once. Material: peripheral blood, obtained before pregnancy. Receptor source: a female donor with multiple sclerosis, enrolled in a pregnancy study.

This chain links TRBV30 with TRBJ2-5; TRBD2 aligns across 16 bases. V lost 8 bases to trimming and J lost 4 bases; unmatched junction nucleotides: 4. Germline CDR1 is GTSNPN and CDR2 is SVGIG (reference sequence). The CDR3 covers 14 residues. The CDR3 DNA follows: TGTGCCGGGACTAGCGGGAGGGCCGGAGAGACCCAGTACTTC. Its translation is CAGTSGRAGETQYF.

This chain links TRBV19 with TRBJ1-1, with D unclear. Trimming pared 4 bases from V and 1 base from J, leaving 10 bases between. CDR3 length equals 14 residues. From germline, CDR1 is LNHDA and CDR2 SQIVND (reference sequence). The CDR3 sequence is CASSNPVRNTEAFF. The CDR3 nucleotides read TGTGCCAGTAGTAACCCCGTCAGGAACACTGAAGCTTTCTTT.

The rearrangement joins TRBV28 to TRBJ2-3, with 12 bases fitting TRBD2. V trimming: 5 bases; J trimming: 4 bases; junction bases outside the gene matches: 16. Germline assignment: CDR1 MDHEN and CDR2 SYDVKM. The CDR3 runs 19 residues. The DNA for the CDR3 is TGTGCCAGCAGTCAGACTAGCGGGGGTACAATAACTCCCCCAGATACGCAGTATTTT. Protein sequence: CASSQTSGGTITPPDTQYF.

The chain links TRBV7-9 to TRBJ1-2, with D possibly being TRBD1 (6 bases). Germline V CDR1 and CDR2: SEHNR, FQNEAQ (reference sequence). V shed 1 base and J shed 4 bases, with 7 bases lying between them. CDR3 size: 13 residues. CDR3 region: CASSLGTAYGYTF. The CDR3 nucleotides are TGTGCCAGCAGCTTAGGGACAGCCTATGGCTACACCTTC.

The chain employs TRBV10-1 and TRBJ1-2, with TRBD1 identical over 8 bases. Germline lookup yields CDR1 WNHNN and CDR2 SYGVQD (reference sequence). This CDR3 contains 15 residues. Trimming at V came to 3 bases and at J to 3 bases, leaving 6 bases not matched to a gene. The CDR3 DNA sequence: TGCGCCAGCAGTGACGGGTCAGGGGGCGACTATGGCTACACCTTC. Residues: CASSDGSGGDYGYTF.

This chain uses TRBV4-2 with TRBJ1-5; D is uncertain. Per germline, CDR1 LGHNA and CDR2 YNFKEQ. The CDR3 runs 14 residues. Trimming pared 4 bases from V and 8 bases from J, leaving 15 bases between. The CDR3 region has the DNA TGTGCCAGCAGCCCCGAAAGACTTCGAGAGCCCCAGCATTTT. Amino acid sequence: CASSPERLREPQHF.

This chain uses TRBV9 with TRBJ2-7; TRBD2 aligns across 9 bases. V dropped 3 bases and J dropped 3; count of bases not matched to a gene: 10. Germline CDR1 and CDR2: SGDLS and YYNGEE. The CDR3 is 16 amino acids. The CDR3 here is CASSGLGVAGVYEQYF. As DNA, the CDR3 is TGTGCCAGCAGCGGGCTGGGGGTAGCGGGAGTCTACGAGCAGTACTTC.

This clone was recorded a few times. The chain recombines TRBV7-9 with TRBJ1-4; a possible D gene is TRBD1 (5 bases). Germline values: CDR1 SEHNR, CDR2 FQNEAQ (reference sequence). The CDR3 consists of 15 residues. The V end lost 1 base, the J end lost 4 bases, and 10 bases lay between the germline ends. The CDR3 DNA sequence: TGTGCCAGCAGCTTAGGCATGGGGCTTAATGAAAAACTGTTTTTT. It encodes CASSLGMGLNEKLFF.

The J gene is TRBJ2-7, the V gene TRBV2, with 10 positions matching TRBD2. Germline CDR1 SNHLY, CDR2 FYNNEI. The V and J ends lost 5 bases and 3 bases, in that order; junction bases with no gene match: 28. CDR3 length: 22 amino acids. The CDR3 coding sequence is TGTGCCAGCAGTTGGAGGGTCGACAGGTCCTTGAAAGCGGGAGGGCCTCTCTACGAGCAGTACTTC. Translating gives CASSWRVDRSLKAGGPLYEQYF.